These 25 T cell receptor beta chains came from one sample sequenced in a study of blood T cell repertoires in COVID-19. Only in-frame clones appear in the TCRdb table, and some are missing; sequencing was by immunoSEQ multiplex PCR. The sample shows 100,000 to 120,000 clones, 88% of them seen only once. The sample taken for sequencing was peripheral blood. The origin of the receptors is a human donor in a cohort sampled during active COVID-19.

The chain uses TRBV5-1 and TRBJ1-5; D is perhaps TRBD1 (6 bases). V lost 3 bases, J lost 3 bases, and 10 bases lay in between. This CDR3 has 14 amino acids. Per germline, CDR1 SGHRS and CDR2 YFSETQ. CDR3 loop: CASSSGQPNQPQHF. In nucleotides, the CDR3 is TGCGCCAGCAGCTCCGGACAGCCCAATCAGCCCCAGCATTTT.

The chain carries TRBV4-1 and TRBJ2-2; D remains unclear. Germline V gene sequence: CDR1 MGHRA, CDR2 YSYEKL. V was shortened by 1 base and J by 2 bases, with 8 bases between the two germline ends. The CDR3 totals 15 residues. CDR3 in amino acids: CASSQGPGNTGELFF. DNA of the CDR3: TGCGCCAGCAGCCAAGGGCCGGGTAACACCGGGGAGCTGTTTTTT.

The CDR3 loop reads CASSIRGQLEQYF. The DNA for the CDR3 is TGTGCCAGTAGTATTCGCGGACAGCTGGAGCAGTACTTC. The gene calls are TRBV19 and TRBJ2-7, with D possibly being TRBD1 (6 bases). Germline V gene data show CDR1 as LNHDA and CDR2 as SQIVND (reference sequence). CDR3 length equals 13 residues. V gave up 3 bases and J gave up 7 bases, with 13 bases separating them.

V is TRBV6-6 and J is TRBJ2-3; 8 nucleotides match TRBD2. CDR1 MNHNY and CDR2 SVGAGI come from the germline V gene (reference sequence). V lost 10 bases to trimming and J lost 1 base; unmatched junction nucleotides: 4. This CDR3 spans 13 amino acids. CDR3 DNA sequence: TGTGCCACCCGGGGGGGTGGCACAGATACGCAGTATTTT. Residues: CATRGGGTDTQYF.

The rearrangement joins TRBV5-6 to TRBJ2-5, with 8 bases identical to TRBD2. V lost 0 bases and J lost 1; bases outside the gene matches: 8. CDR1 is SGHDT, CDR2 YYEEEE, per germline. The CDR3 is 17 residues long. CDR3: CASSLEALAGSQETQYF. The CDR3 coding sequence is TGTGCCAGCAGCTTGGAAGCTTTAGCGGGGAGCCAAGAGACCCAGTACTTC.

The chain carries TRBV9 and TRBJ2-7, with 9 bases matching TRBD1. The CDR3 has 15 residues. CDR1 SGDLS and CDR2 YYNGEE come from the germline V gene. Trimming took 3 bases from V and 5 from J; bases not matched to a gene: 9. The CDR3 sequence: CASSETGTGNHEQYF. The CDR3, as DNA: TGTGCCAGCAGCGAAACCGGGACAGGGAACCACGAGCAGTACTTC.

This chain uses TRBV6-4 with TRBJ1-2; possible D gene TRBD1, 5 bases. Germline CDR1 and CDR2: MRHNA and SNTAGT. The CDR3 sequence is 15 residues long. The germline V and J ends were trimmed by 0 bases and 4 bases, with 12 bases remaining between them. The CDR3 here is CASSDSGTGLYGYTF. The CDR3 DNA sequence: TGTGCCAGCAGTGACTCGGGAACGGGACTCTATGGCTACACCTTC.

The chain has TRBV5-5 and TRBJ2-1; 11 bases fit TRBD1. Germline V lookup: CDR1 SGHKS, CDR2 YYEKEE (reference sequence). Trimming took 3 bases from V and 8 from J; bases not matched to a gene: 13. The CDR3 runs to 17 residues. CDR3 amino acids: CASSSRNYLGQGDEQFF. The CDR3 DNA follows: TGTGCCAGCAGCTCGAGAAACTATTTGGGACAGGGGGATGAGCAGTTCTTC.

The chain uses TRBV11-3 and TRBJ1-1, with D tentatively TRBD1 (6 bases). Germline CDR1 SGHNT, CDR2 YENEEA. This CDR3 is 12 amino acids long. The V gene lost 5 bases and the J gene lost 6 bases, with 10 bases spanning the gap. The CDR3 loop reads CASSLQGSEAFF. The CDR3 DNA reads TGTGCCAGCAGCCTGCAGGGGTCTGAAGCTTTCTTT.

This rearrangement joins TRBV4-2 to TRBJ2-7; 9 positions agree with TRBD1. V trimming: 3 bases; J trimming: 4 bases; junction bases outside the gene matches: 7. The CDR3 runs to 15 residues. Per germline, CDR1 LGHNA and CDR2 YNFKEQ. CDR3 coding DNA: TGTGCCAGCAGCCAGCCGGGACAGGGACTTTACGAGCAGTACTTC. This codes for CASSQPGQGLYEQYF.

The chain is built from TRBV7-2 and TRBJ2-7; 7 positions agree with TRBD1. CDR1 is SGHTA and CDR2 is FQGNSA in the germline V gene. The CDR3 contains 14 residues. With V trimmed by 2 bases and J by 2 bases, 3 bases remained unmatched. The DNA of the CDR3 is TGTGCCAGCAGCTTAAGTGGACAGGCCTACGAGCAGTACTTC. Amino acids: CASSLSGQAYEQYF. The whole variable domain, filled in from reference TRBV7-2 and TRBJ2-7, reads GAGVSQSPSNKVTEKGKDVELRCDPISGHTALYWYRQSLGQGLEFLIYFQGNSAPDKSGLPSDRFSAERTGGSVSTLTIQRTQQEDSAVYLCASSLSGQAYEQYFGPGTRLTVT.

The rearrangement links TRBV27 to TRBJ2-2, with 9 bases that match TRBD1. The CDR3 extends over 15 amino acids. CDR1 and CDR2 (germline): MNHEY, SMNVEV (reference sequence). The J segment lost 5 bases and the V segment lost 10 bases, leaving 11 bases of the junction unmatched. For the CDR3, the DNA is TGTGCCACCAACCCCGGGACAGGGTTAACCGGGGAGCTGTTTTTT. Encoded protein: CATNPGTGLTGELFF.

The gene calls are TRBV27 and TRBJ2-7, with D maybe TRBD1 (6 bases). Germline assignment: CDR1 MNHEY and CDR2 SMNVEV (reference sequence). CDR3 length equals 13 residues. V was shortened by 6 bases and J by 4 bases, with 13 bases between the two germline ends. CDR3 bases: TGTGCCAGCAGCACCCAGGGACATTACGAGCAGTACTTC. Translation: CASSTQGHYEQYF.

The rearrangement joins TRBV10-3 to TRBJ2-2; 7 bases line up with TRBD1. J was trimmed by 0 bases and V by 5 bases; bases with no gene match: 3. Germline V gives CDR1 ENHRY, CDR2 SYGVKD. This CDR3 contains 15 residues. The DNA for the CDR3 is TGTGCCATCAGTCCAGGGACAGCGAACACCGGGGAGCTGTTTTTT. Protein: CAISPGTANTGELFF.

The rearrangement joins TRBV7-6 to TRBJ2-1, with a weak D call TRBD1 (6 bases). The CDR3 runs 14 residues. Germline V gene sequence: CDR1 SGHVS, CDR2 FNYEAQ. The V gene lost 1 base and the J gene lost 8 bases, with 12 bases spanning the gap. The CDR3 sequence: CASSLGGRLDEQFF. CDR3 in DNA: TGTGCCAGCAGCTTAGGGGGGCGCTTGGATGAGCAGTTCTTC.

The CDR3 DNA follows: TGTGCCAGCCAACCAGTGGGCGGGAGGGTGTTGTATGAGCAGTTCTTC. Its protein product is CASQPVGGRVLYEQFF. The V gene is TRBV19, the J gene TRBJ2-1, with 9 bases identical to TRBD2. V was clipped by 9 bases and J by 8 bases; unmatched bases: 17. Germline CDR1 reads LNHDA; CDR2 reads SQIVND (reference sequence). This CDR3 has 16 residues.

The chain is built from TRBV6-6 and TRBJ1-1; 7 nucleotides align to TRBD1. The CDR3 runs to 14 residues. Germline assignment: CDR1 MNHNY and CDR2 SVGAGI (reference sequence). The ends lost 6 bases at V and 8 bases at J; junction bases unmatched: 12. The CDR3 protein is CASRRTGSVPEAFF. CDR3 bases: TGTGCCAGCAGGCGGACAGGAAGCGTCCCGGAAGCTTTCTTT.

DNA of the CDR3: TGTGCCAGCAGTTACTCCCAGGGAACTGAAGCTTTCTTT. It translates to CASSYSQGTEAFF. The chain employs TRBV6-5 and TRBJ1-1; the D gene is possibly TRBD1 (5 bases). Trimming took 0 bases from V and 5 from J, leaving 7 bases between them. This CDR3 is 13 amino acids long. Per the germline V gene, CDR1 is MNHEY and CDR2 is SVGAGI.

The J gene is TRBJ1-2, the V gene TRBV5-4; D may be TRBD1 (6 bases). Germline V lookup: CDR1 SGHNT, CDR2 YYREEE (reference sequence). V dropped 4 bases and J dropped 8 bases, with 24 bases sitting between them. The length of the CDR3 is 16 residues. The CDR3 DNA reads as TGTGCCAGCAGCCCACCGTTGTCTCGGGGGGCTGGGGGCTACACCTTC. Translated: CASSPPLSRGAGGYTF.

The DNA for the CDR3 is TGTGCCAGCAGCGCCACTAGCGGGGGGGCCTCCTACAATGAGCAGTTCTTC. Amino acids: CASSATSGGASYNEQFF. The chain has TRBV7-2 and TRBJ2-1, with 13 bases fitting TRBD2. Losses at the gene ends were 5 bases for V and 0 bases for J; bases not matched to a gene: 4. This CDR3 has 17 amino acids. CDR1 is SGHTA, CDR2 FQGNSA, per germline.

The CDR3 loop reads CASSMLAWGVNSYEQYF. The CDR3 region has the DNA TGTGCCAGTAGTATGTTGGCCTGGGGGGTCAACTCCTACGAGCAGTACTTC. V gene TRBV19 combines with J gene TRBJ2-7; D is possibly TRBD2 (6 bases). The CDR3 spans 17 residues. Per the germline V gene, CDR1 is LNHDA and CDR2 is SQIVND (reference sequence). V gave up 3 bases and J gave up 0 bases, with 18 bases separating them.

The chain carries TRBV9 and TRBJ2-1; 9 bases are a match to TRBD2. The CDR3 contains 15 residues. After removal of 3 bases from V and 4 bases from J, the junction contained 5 bases not matched to a gene. CDR1 SGDLS and CDR2 YYNGEE come from the germline V gene. CDR3 in DNA: TGTGCCAGCAGCGCAGGGAGCGGGGGGTACAATGAGCAGTTCTTC. Translating it yields CASSAGSGGYNEQFF.

The V call is TRBV9, the J call TRBJ2-1, with D tentatively TRBD1 (6 bases). This CDR3 is 15 amino acids long. V lost 2 bases to trimming and J lost 2 bases, with 11 bases between them. The germline gives CDR1 SGDLS, CDR2 YYNGEE. The CDR3 here is CASSVRGGPYNEQFF. The CDR3 DNA reads TGTGCCAGCAGCGTCAGGGGTGGCCCCTACAATGAGCAGTTCTTC.

This clone was seen more than once but under ten times. At the DNA level, this CDR3 is encoded by other sequences in the same sample as well. The chain employs TRBV29-1 and TRBJ1-2, with 8 positions matching TRBD1. The CDR3 is 12 amino acids. With V trimmed by 6 bases and J by 6 bases, 6 bases remained unmatched. The germline CDR1 and CDR2 sequences are SQVTM and ANQGSEA. Here the CDR3 reads CSVGTGADGYTF. The CDR3 coding sequence is TGCAGCGTGGGGACAGGCGCCGATGGCTACACCTTC. Variable domain in full (rest from reference TRBV29-1 and TRBJ1-2): SAVISQKPSRDICQRGTSLTIQCQVDSQVTMMFWYRQQPGQSLTLIATANQGSEATYESGFVIDKFPISRPNLTFSTLTVSNMSPEDSSIYLCSVGTGADGYTFGSGTRLTVV.

V usage is TRBV30 and J usage is TRBJ1-4; 9 bases are a match to TRBD1. The CDR3 runs to 14 residues. CDR1 and CDR2 from the germline V gene are GTSNPN and SVGIG (reference sequence). The junction had 8 bases not matched to a gene; V was cut back by 2 bases and J by 10 bases. CDR3 DNA: TGTGCCTGGAGTCCTCCGGGACAGGGTGGAAAACTGTTTTTT. Protein: CAWSPPGQGGKLFF.